This TCR beta chain came from a study of control samples from healthy donors and cancer patients. Data came from immunoSEQ multiplex PCR; TCRdb stores just in-frame clones and leaves some out. The sample lists 130,000 to 150,000 clones, approximately 91% occurring once. V shed 0 bases, J shed 0 bases, and the junction held 4 bases outside the gene matches. The CDR3 extends over 18 amino acids. Germline CDR1 LGHNA, CDR2 YNFKEQ. The TCR comes from a man aged 30 to 39 in good health. Sequenced sample: blood. This chain joins TRBV4-2 and TRBJ2-2; the match to TRBD2 covers 10 bases. The CDR3 DNA sequence: TGTGCCAGCAGCCAAGATCCTAGCGGGGGAGCGAACACCGGGGAGCTGTTTTTT. Translating it yields CASSQDPSGGANTGELFF.